The T cell receptor beta chain described here comes from a study of early T cells in non-severe SARS-CoV-2 infection. A single record per CDR3 protein comes from TCRdb applying MiXCR to the 5' RACE reads. The data show approximately 70,000 distinct CDR3 sequences, more than 9.5% seen once. This clonotype was counted many times. The TCR was taken from an adult who was a healthcare worker with PCR-confirmed SARS-CoV-2 infection or an uninfected control (not recorded which). The input for sequencing was whole blood, taken at baseline.

Here the CDR3 DNA reads TGCAGCGCTACATTACAGGGGACTGAAGCTTTCTTT. This translates into CSATLQGTEAFF. This chain uses TRBV29-1 with TRBJ1-1, with TRBD1 matching over 7 bases. This CDR3 region has 12 residues. V lost 7 bases to trimming and J lost 5 bases; unmatched junction nucleotides: 7. Germline CDR1 reads SQVTM; CDR2 reads ANQGSEA.